This is a list of T cell receptor beta chains from one sample in a study of blood T cell repertoires in COVID-19. The protocol was immunoSEQ multiplex PCR, while the TCRdb copy is restricted to in-frame clones and leaves out a portion. The profile shows approximately 300,000 clones, 90% of them singletons. The sequencing input was PBMCs or T cells enriched from blood (not recorded which). The receptor source for this set is a woman aged 18-29 years with acute COVID-19. Both conserved end residues are part of each CDR3. Each record gives: D gene, V gene, clone size, J gene, CDR3 protein, CDR3 DNA. D genes are given only for firm matches. Where a row states a size, it is once, few, many or the class of an expanded clone; other rows omit it.

>TRBD2|TRBV14|NA|TRBJ2-7
CASRPAGVPEQYF
TGTGCCAGTCGCCCAGCGGGAGTACCCGAGCAGTACTTC
>TRBD2|TRBV11-1|NA|TRBJ2-7
CASSANLAGGNYEQYF
TGTGCCAGCAGCGCTAACTTAGCGGGAGGCAACTACGAGCAGTACTTC
>TRBD1|TRBV7-6|NA|TRBJ2-5
CASSLVAPDRGRETQYF
TGTGCCAGCAGCTTAGTGGCCCCGGACAGGGGGCGGGAGACCCAGTACTTC
>NA|TRBV28|NA|TRBJ1-1
CASTPELGSWTEAFF
TGTGCCAGCACCCCCGAGCTGGGCTCCTGGACTGAAGCTTTCTTT
>NA|TRBV5-1|once|TRBJ2-5
CASSPFVGPQETQYF
TGCGCCAGCAGCCCCTTTGTCGGTCCACAAGAGACCCAGTACTTC
>NA|TRBV5-1|NA|TRBJ1-2
CASSLESRVGDVYTF
TGCGCCAGCAGCTTGGAAAGCCGCGTCGGGGATGTCTACACCTTC
>TRBD1|TRBV2|NA|TRBJ2-2
CASSEEWTGAYTGELFF
TGTGCCAGCAGTGAAGAGTGGACAGGGGCATACACCGGGGAGCTGTTTTTT
>NA|TRBV6-5|NA|TRBJ1-1
CASMGGGAEAFF
TGTGCCAGCATGGGGGGAGGGGCTGAAGCTTTCTTT
>NA|TRBV18|once|TRBJ2-2
CASSPFRRGNTGELFF
TGTGCCAGCTCACCATTTAGGCGGGGGAACACCGGGGAGCTGTTTTTT
>TRBD1|TRBV7-3|once|TRBJ2-3
CASSFAVGGADTQYF
TGTGCCAGCAGCTTTGCGGTAGGGGGCGCAGATACGCAGTATTTT